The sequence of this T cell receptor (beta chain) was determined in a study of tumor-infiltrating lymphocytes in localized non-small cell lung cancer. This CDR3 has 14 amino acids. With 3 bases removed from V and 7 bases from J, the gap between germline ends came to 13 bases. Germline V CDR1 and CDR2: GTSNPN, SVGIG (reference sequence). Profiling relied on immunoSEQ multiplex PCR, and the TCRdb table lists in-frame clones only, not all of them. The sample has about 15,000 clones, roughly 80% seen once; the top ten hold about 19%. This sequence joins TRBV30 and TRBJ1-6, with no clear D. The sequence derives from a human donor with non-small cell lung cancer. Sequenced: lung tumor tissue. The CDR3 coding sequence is TGTGCCTGGAGCCCTGGACGGTCGAATTCACCCCTCCACTTT. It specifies CAWSPGRSNSPLHF. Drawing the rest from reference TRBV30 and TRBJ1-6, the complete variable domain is SQTIHQWPATLVQPVGSPLSLECTVEGTSNPNLYWYRQAAGRGLQLLFYSVGIGQISSEVPQNLSASRPQDRQFILSSKKLLLSDSGFYLCAWSPGRSNSPLHFGNGTRLTVT.